Detailed here is one TCR beta chain. What it recognizes is unknown. PCR employed 60 Vbeta and 13 Jbeta primers. Using immunoSEQ multiplex PCR, the repertoire was profiled, and TCRdb retains in-frame clones only, with some absent. This sample carries some 150,000 clones, around 77% of them seen once, and the ten largest clones take 1.6%. The sample comes from a study of cytomegalovirus exposure and HLA in healthy donors. This CDR3 has 14 residues. Germline V gene sequence: CDR1 MNHNY, CDR2 SVGAGI (reference sequence). The ends were cut back, 8 bases at V and 6 bases at J, with 16 bases in the middle. Study-level findings and limits: Most TCR sequences were seen very rarely across donors, but some public TCRs occurred in many. Later analysis identified 17,000 or so TCR beta sequences associated with HLA alleles, using a false discovery rate threshold of 0.05. A later analysis linked a missense variant in DCLRE1C to the trimming of TCR beta V and J genes. Under in vitro conditions, a few CMV-associated chains were confirmed as specific for CMV antigens.

The clonotype comes from a woman in her 30s in good health and CMV-seronegative. The chain links TRBV6-6 to TRBJ1-4; D is undetermined. The source material was PBMCs. The CDR3 here is CASFNSWEDEKLFF. CDR3 coding DNA: TGTGCCAGCTTCAACAGTTGGGAGGATGAAAAACTGTTTTTT.